The sequence of this T cell receptor (beta chain) was determined in a study of radiation and T cells in renal cell carcinoma. Stated time point: blood 4 weeks post-SBRT, at nephrectomy. Sample treatment: 15 Gy SBRT to primary tumor, nephrectomy 4 weeks later. After SBRT, blood was collected at 2 and 4 weeks, plus baseline. The assay was immunoSEQ multiplex PCR, and TCRdb's table has in-frame clones only and misses some. Found here are just over 95,000 clones, 84% of them singletons; the top ten hold under 8.5%. Points from the study as a whole: From baseline, blood top tumor clonotypes peaked at 2 weeks post-radiation.

On this clone itself: Antigen unknown.

Germline CDR1 SQVTM, CDR2 ANQGSEA. This CDR3 has 15 amino acids. Germline trimming cut 5 bases from V and 6 bases from J; bases unmatched to any gene: 14. The chain uses TRBV29-1 and TRBJ1-1; 8 bases line up with TRBD1. The sequence came from a man aged 55 to 70 with renal cell carcinoma. The specimen was blood, collected from a patient whose treatment included radiotherapy and nephrectomy. The CDR3: CSVRQGPSTGPEAFF. CDR3 coding DNA: TGCAGCGTTCGACAGGGGCCCTCTACAGGACCTGAAGCTTTCTTT.